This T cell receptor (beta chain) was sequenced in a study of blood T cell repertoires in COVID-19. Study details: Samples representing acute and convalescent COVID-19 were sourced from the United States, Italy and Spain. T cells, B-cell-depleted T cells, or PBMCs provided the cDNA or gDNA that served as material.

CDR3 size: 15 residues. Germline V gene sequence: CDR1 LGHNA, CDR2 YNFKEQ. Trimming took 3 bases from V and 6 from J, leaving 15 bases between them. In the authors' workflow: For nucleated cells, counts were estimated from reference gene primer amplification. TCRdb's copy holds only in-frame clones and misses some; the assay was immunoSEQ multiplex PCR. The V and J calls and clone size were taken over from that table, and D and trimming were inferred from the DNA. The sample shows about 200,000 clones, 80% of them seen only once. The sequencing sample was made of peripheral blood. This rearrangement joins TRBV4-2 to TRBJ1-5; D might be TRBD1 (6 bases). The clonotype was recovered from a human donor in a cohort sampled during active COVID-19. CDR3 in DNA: TGTGCCAGCAGCCACCCCGGGGGGGCGACTCAGCCCCAGCATTTT. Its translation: CASSHPGGATQPQHF.